The clone carrying this TCR beta chain was found a few times. The target antigen is unknown. This specimen belongs to a study of cytomegalovirus exposure and HLA in healthy donors. Study-level background: About 200 million T cells yielded under 130 million unique TCR beta sequences in earlier analysis. Study-wide results and limits: The authors later linked a missense DCLRE1C variant to TCR beta V- and J-gene trimming. Researchers left out some V segments, among them TRBV6-2 and TRBV6-3, as indistinguishable.

Researchers ran the PCR with 60 Vbeta and 13 Jbeta primers. TCRdb's table, derived via immunoSEQ multiplex PCR, lists solely in-frame clones and lacks some. The sample records over 90,000 clones, about 70% being singletons. Trimming stripped 0 bases from V and 8 bases from J, with 7 bases between. Germline CDR1 and CDR2: WNHNN and SYGVQD (reference sequence). The CDR3 runs 13 residues. This sequence joins TRBV10-1 and TRBJ2-2; D remains unclear. The sequence derives from a female donor in good health and CMV-seropositive. Sample: PBMCs. The CDR3 here is CASSESMAGELFF. As DNA, the CDR3 is TGCGCCAGCAGTGAGTCGATGGCAGGGGAGCTGTTTTTT.